Reported below is one T cell receptor (beta chain). As yet, its antigen is unknown. The CDR3 is 15 residues long. In germline, CDR1 is MNHNS, CDR2 SASEGT. Deletions cut 1 base from V and 10 bases from J, with 16 bases between. The data were taken from a study of cytomegalovirus exposure and HLA in healthy donors. The study, taken as a whole, reports: Follow-up analysis found HLA locus-dependent TCR association rates, highest for DRB1 and lowest for HLA-C. Clonal expansion, a later analysis showed, was greater in HLA-associated TCR beta chains than in equally common others. Highly shared sequence variants in one cluster were likely a sequencing artifact.

The PCR employed 60 Vbeta primers together with 13 Jbeta primers. The repertoire was sequenced with immunoSEQ multiplex PCR; TCRdb's copy has only in-frame clones and lacks some. Among 120,000 to 150,000 clones listed, around 72% were seen once. This rearrangement joins TRBV6-1 to TRBJ1-4; D gene unclear. The receptor was derived from a woman in her thirties or forties in good health and CMV-seronegative. The source material was PBMCs. The CDR3 sequence is CASSEVGGRYPKLFF. For the CDR3, the DNA is TGTGCCAGCAGTGAAGTGGGAGGCCGTTACCCAAAACTGTTTTTT.